This T cell receptor beta chain was sequenced in a study of early T cells in non-severe SARS-CoV-2 infection. Turning to the study itself: Chains were not paired, and sequencing was done on bulk RNA from unsorted whole blood. Study-wide points: VDJdb matches were skewed toward anti-spike CD8 T cell responses.

With regard to this clonotype: The antigen remains undetermined.

The protocol attached unique molecular identifiers to individual cDNA molecules. In TCRdb, the 5' RACE reads were re-called with MiXCR into one record per CDR3 protein. The sample lists fewer than 120,000 distinct CDR3 sequences; roughly 13% were seen once. CDR1 and CDR2 (germline): SGDLS, YYNGEE. V shed 0 bases, J shed 3 bases, and the junction held 1 base outside the gene matches. The CDR3 sequence is 16 residues long. The sequence came from an adult who was a healthcare worker with PCR-confirmed SARS-CoV-2 infection or an uninfected control (not recorded which). This specimen consisted of whole blood, obtained at baseline. J is TRBJ2-2 and V is TRBV9; 11 nucleotides align to TRBD1. CDR3 region: CASSVAGQGDTGELFF. Written as DNA, the CDR3 is TGTGCCAGCAGCGTAGCGGGACAGGGGGACACCGGGGAGCTGTTTTTT. The entire variable domain, with the rest obtained from reference TRBV9 and TRBJ2-2, is as follows: DSGVTQTPKHLITATGQRVTLRCSPRSGDLSVYWYQQSLDQGLQFLIQYYNGEERAKGNILERFSAQQFPDLHSELNLSSLELGDSALYFCASSVAGQGDTGELFFGEGSRLTVL.